This T cell receptor (beta chain) was documented in a study of regulatory T cells in long-lasting Graves disease. Overall study results and limits: The study found lower TCR diversity in persistent Graves' patients than in newly diagnosed ones. Persistent disease samples used TRBV28, TRBJ1-2 and TRBJ2-5 preferentially.

The TCR beta library used iRepertoire HTBI primers with Arm-PCR amplification of CDR3. TCRdb ran MiXCR on the multiplex PCR reads and lists one entry per CDR3 protein. Here the sample spans about 330,000 distinct CDR3 sequences, about 17% being singletons. CDR1 SGHRS and CDR2 YFSETQ come from the germline V gene. The CDR3 is 15 amino acids. Time point reported: newly diagnosed GD, antithyroid drugs for less than 3 months. The TCR library was prepared using RNA isolated from PBMCs. About this clonotype itself: What it binds is unknown. A much larger clone is a single base away; this may be a read error.

These data were likewise used in another study, on T cells in Graves' hyperthyroidism and ophthalmopathy. This second study says: Pregnant or lactating patients were excluded, as were those with uncontrolled infection or other autoimmune disease. Blood samples included most of the expanded thyroid clonotypes exceeding 0.001.

This chain links TRBV5-1 with TRBJ1-2; TRBD1 matches 8 bases. The specimen comprised peripheral blood mononuclear cells (PBMCs), sampled at new diagnosis, from a patient treated with antithyroid drugs. The source of this sequence is a woman between 18 and 29 years old with Graves disease. The CDR3 region is CAGSFFQGAGYGYTF. CDR3 nucleotide sequence: TGTGCCGGCAGCTTTTTCCAGGGGGCAGGCTATGGCTACACCTTC.